This T cell receptor (beta chain) stems from a study of human T cells and chemical hapten exposure. Authors' methods: Samples contained a median of about 100,000 TCRs, with a range of about 23,224 to 700,000. TCRdb analysed the RACE reads with MiXCR anew, one entry per CDR3 protein. The authors' filters were not applied to this entry. The table includes 65,000 or so distinct CDR3 sequences, about 6.5% detected once. Broader study findings: TCRs at a frequency above 1 in 1000 stayed unchanged with DPC sensitization.

The germline V gene encodes CDR1 SNHLY and CDR2 FYNNEI. Trimming shortened V by 2 bases and J by 3 bases, and 7 bases separated the two germline ends. This CDR3 contains 13 residues. This clonotype has at least ten counts. Its target is not known. The time point was: healthy volunteer bleed at 6 weeks. Whole blood that had not been fractionated was the source of extracted total RNA. The origin of this receptor is a female donor in good health. Some clones in this sample may be carry-over from other donors' samples. The sequenced sample consisted of whole blood. This sequence joins TRBV2 and TRBJ1-1, with unresolved D. The CDR3 DNA is TGTGCCAGCAGTGAACCCCTGGACACTGAAGCTTTCTTT. Amino acid sequence: CASSEPLDTEAFF.